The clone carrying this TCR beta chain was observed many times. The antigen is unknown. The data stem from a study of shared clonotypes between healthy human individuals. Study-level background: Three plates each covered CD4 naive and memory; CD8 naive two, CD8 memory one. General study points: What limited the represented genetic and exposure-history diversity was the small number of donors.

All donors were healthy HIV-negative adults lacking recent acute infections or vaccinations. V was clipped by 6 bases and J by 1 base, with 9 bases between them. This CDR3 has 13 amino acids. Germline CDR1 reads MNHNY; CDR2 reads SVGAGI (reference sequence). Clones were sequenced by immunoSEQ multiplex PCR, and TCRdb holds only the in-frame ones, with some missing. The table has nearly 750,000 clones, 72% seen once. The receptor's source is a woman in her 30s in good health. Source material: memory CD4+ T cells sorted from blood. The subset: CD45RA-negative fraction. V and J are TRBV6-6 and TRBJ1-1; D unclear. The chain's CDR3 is CASSSYRNTEAFF. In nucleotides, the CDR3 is TGTGCCAGCAGCTCTTACAGGAACACTGAAGCTTTCTTT.